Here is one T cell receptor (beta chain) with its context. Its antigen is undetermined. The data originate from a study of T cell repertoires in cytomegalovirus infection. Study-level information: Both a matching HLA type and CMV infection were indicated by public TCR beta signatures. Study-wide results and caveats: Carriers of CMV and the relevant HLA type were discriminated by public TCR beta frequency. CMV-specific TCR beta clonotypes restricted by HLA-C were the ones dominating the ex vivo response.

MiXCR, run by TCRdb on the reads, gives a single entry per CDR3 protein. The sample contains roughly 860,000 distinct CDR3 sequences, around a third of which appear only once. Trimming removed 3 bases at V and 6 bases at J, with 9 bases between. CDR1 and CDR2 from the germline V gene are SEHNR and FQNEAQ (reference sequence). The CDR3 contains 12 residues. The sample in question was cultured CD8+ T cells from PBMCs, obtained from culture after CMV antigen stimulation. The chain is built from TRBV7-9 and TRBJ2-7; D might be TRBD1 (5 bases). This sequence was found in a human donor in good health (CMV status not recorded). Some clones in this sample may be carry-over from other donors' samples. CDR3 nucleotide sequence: TGTGCCAGCAGCTTCAGGACACTCGAGCAGTACGTC. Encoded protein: CASSFRTLEQYV.